These 29 T cell receptor beta chains were sequenced from one sample in a study of blood T cell repertoires in COVID-19. Method: immunoSEQ multiplex PCR; TCRdb's copy keeps in-frame clones and lacks some. The sample contains over 85,000 clones, about four fifths of which appear only once. Sequenced material: peripheral blood. The origin of the receptors is a woman in her sixties with acute or convalescent COVID-19.

The gene calls are TRBV4-1 and TRBJ1-5; TRBD1 agrees at 7 bases. Germline V gives CDR1 MGHRA, CDR2 YSYEKL. CDR3 length equals 14 residues. V trimming: 2 bases; J trimming: 3 bases; junction bases outside the gene matches: 1. The chain's CDR3 is CASSQQGDNQPQHF. The CDR3 bases are TGCGCCAGCAGCCAACAGGGGGACAATCAGCCCCAGCATTTT.

V gene TRBV9 combines with J gene TRBJ2-2; D possibly corresponds to TRBD1 (7 bases). The CDR3 consists of 15 residues. V lost 9 bases, J lost 0 bases, and 15 bases lay in between. CDR1 is SGDLS and CDR2 is YYNGEE in the germline V gene. CDR3 region: CATSRDSANTGELFF. CDR3 sequence (DNA): TGTGCCACCTCGCGGGACAGCGCGAACACCGGGGAGCTGTTTTTT.

This clone is a singleton in its sample. V usage is TRBV12-3 or TRBV12-4 and J usage is TRBJ1-4; possible D gene TRBD1, 6 bases. The V end was cut by 7 bases, the J end by 8 bases, with 11 bases between. The CDR3 has 12 amino acids. CDR3 DNA: TGTGCCAGCACCCCAGGGGAAGAAAAACTGTTTTTT. It translates to CASTPGEEKLFF.

The chain combines TRBV28 with TRBJ2-7, with a tentative D call TRBD1 (6 bases). V was trimmed by 7 bases and J by 2 bases, leaving 9 bases between them. This CDR3 has 12 residues. Germline CDR1 reads MDHEN; CDR2 reads SYDVKM. The CDR3 loop reads CASNGQPYEQYF. The CDR3 DNA follows: TGTGCCAGCAACGGACAGCCCTACGAGCAGTACTTC.

The chain has TRBV2 and TRBJ1-5; 7 bases are shared with TRBD1. Germline V gene data show CDR1 as SNHLY and CDR2 as FYNNEI. The CDR3 is 15 residues long. Trimming cost V 4 bases and J 4 bases; bases outside gene matches: 7. The CDR3 DNA is TGTGCCAGCAGTGGGGGACAGTCCCTTAATCAGCCCCAGCATTTT. Amino acid sequence: CASSGGQSLNQPQHF.

The chain couples TRBV15 to TRBJ1-1; D not resolved. Trimming removed 0 bases from V and 1 base from J, with 12 bases in between. The germline CDR1 and CDR2 sequences are LNHNV and YYDKDF (reference sequence). The CDR3 covers 16 residues. The DNA for the CDR3 is TGTGCCACCAGCAGAGACGTGAGGAACGAGAACACTGAAGCTTTCTTT. It is translated as CATSRDVRNENTEAFF.

The rearrangement links TRBV12-5 to TRBJ1-1; D not certain. CDR3 length: 17 amino acids. The germline V gene encodes CDR1 LGHNT and CDR2 FRNRAP. With 0 bases removed from V and 4 bases from J, the gap between germline ends came to 18 bases. CDR3 residues: CASGLVRMGSFSTEAFF. The CDR3 nucleotides read TGTGCTAGTGGTTTGGTACGAATGGGCAGTTTTAGCACTGAAGCTTTCTTT.

This clone was counted once. The chain employs TRBV30 and TRBJ1-5, with TRBD1 identical over 8 bases. After removal of 4 bases from V and 3 bases from J, the junction contained 8 bases not matched to a gene. Germline assignment: CDR1 GTSNPN and CDR2 SVGIG (reference sequence). This CDR3 comprises 15 residues. CDR3 sequence reads: CAWNPGTGLNQPQHF. The CDR3 nucleotides are TGTGCCTGGAACCCCGGGACAGGACTCAATCAGCCCCAGCATTTT.

The chain links TRBV24-1 to TRBJ2-3; possible D gene TRBD1, 5 bases. Trimming stripped 1 base from V and 0 bases from J, with 7 bases between. Germline V CDR1 and CDR2: KGHDR, SFDVKD. There are 15 residues in the CDR3. The CDR3 region has the DNA TGTGCCACCAGTGATTTACAGGTTAGCACAGATACGCAGTATTTT. This gives the protein CATSDLQVSTDTQYF.

The rearrangement joins TRBV3-1 (or the pseudogene TRBV3-2) to TRBJ1-2; 12 nucleotides agree with TRBD1. The CDR3 is made up of 15 amino acids. CDR1 is LGHDT, CDR2 YNNKEL, per germline (reference sequence). V dropped 3 bases and J dropped 8; count of bases not matched to a gene: 7. This CDR3 is CASSQAGQGAGGYTF. In DNA, the CDR3 is TGTGCCAGCAGCCAGGCGGGACAGGGGGCTGGGGGCTACACCTTC.

The count of this clone is one. V and J are TRBV28 and TRBJ2-2; 9 bases are shared with TRBD1. The CDR3 is made up of 16 amino acids. V lost 5 bases to trimming and J lost 6 bases; unmatched junction nucleotides: 10. Germline values: CDR1 MDHEN, CDR2 SYDVKM. The CDR3 loop is CASSTLRDRDSGELFF. The DNA of the CDR3 is TGTGCCAGCAGTACCCTCCGGGACAGGGATTCCGGGGAGCTGTTTTTT.

The rearrangement links TRBV3-1 (or the pseudogene TRBV3-2) to TRBJ2-1; 10 nucleotides match TRBD1. V dropped 5 bases and J dropped 7; count of bases not matched to a gene: 8. Germline CDR1 and CDR2: LGHDT and YNNKEL (reference sequence). This CDR3 comprises 15 residues. The CDR3 here is CASSWDRGPFNEQFF. The CDR3 region has the DNA TGTGCCAGCAGCTGGGACAGGGGACCCTTTAATGAGCAGTTCTTC.

V and J are TRBV7-2 and TRBJ2-3, with a weak D call TRBD2 (5 bases). CDR3 length: 14 amino acids. The germline V gene has CDR1 SGHTA and CDR2 FQGNSA. Deletions cut 5 bases from V and 2 bases from J, with 11 bases between. The CDR3 region has the DNA TGTGCCAGCAGCCCCGGGGTGCACACAGATACGCAGTATTTT. Its translation: CASSPGVHTDTQYF.

The chain couples TRBV6-5 to TRBJ1-2; D is perhaps TRBD1 (5 bases). CDR1 is MNHEY and CDR2 is SVGAGI in the germline V gene. The V end was cut by 0 bases, the J end by 5 bases, with 10 bases between. The CDR3 totals 14 residues. CDR3 region: CASSYSGQGYGYTF. The DNA of the CDR3 is TGTGCCAGCAGTTACTCGGGGCAGGGTTATGGCTACACCTTC.

The rearrangement uses TRBV5-5 and TRBJ2-3, with 7 bases matching TRBD2. Trimming cost V 3 bases and J 0 bases; bases outside gene matches: 7. The germline gives CDR1 SGHKS, CDR2 YYEKEE (reference sequence). CDR3 length: 16 amino acids. The DNA for the CDR3 is TGTGCCAGCAGCTATGGGGGAGGGGTGAGCACAGATACGCAGTATTTT. It specifies CASSYGGGVSTDTQYF.

This clone appeared once. The chain carries TRBV6-5 and TRBJ1-5; the D gene is possibly TRBD1 (6 bases). Trimming shortened V by 5 bases and J by 8 bases, and 13 bases separated the two germline ends. The germline gives CDR1 MNHEY, CDR2 SVGAGI. The CDR3 extends over 13 amino acids. CDR3 DNA sequence: TGTGCCAGCAGTAGACAGGCCGTAGAGCCCCAGCATTTT. This sequence encodes CASSRQAVEPQHF.

The chain joins TRBV30 to TRBJ1-5; TRBD1 agrees at 8 bases. This CDR3 is 14 amino acids long. Germline V CDR1 and CDR2: GTSNPN, SVGIG (reference sequence). V shed 3 bases and J 9 bases; nucleotides not matched to a gene: 10. The DNA for the CDR3 is TGTGCCTGGAGCAGGGACAGGCGGAACGGGCCCCAGCATTTT. Amino acid sequence: CAWSRDRRNGPQHF.

The CDR3 region is CASQGQVNSPLHF. In nucleotides, the CDR3 is TGTGCCAGCCAAGGACAGGTGAATTCACCCCTCCACTTT. The V and J genes are TRBV7-9 and TRBJ1-6; 7 bases are a match to TRBD1. Germline values: CDR1 SEHNR, CDR2 FQNEAQ (reference sequence). CDR3 length: 13 amino acids. V shed 8 bases and J 7 bases; nucleotides not matched to a gene: 5.

The chain joins TRBV6-2 or TRBV6-3 to TRBJ2-1; 11 nucleotides line up with TRBD2. Germline CDR1 MNHEY, CDR2 SVGEGT. With 4 bases clipped from V and 4 bases from J, the junction kept 3 bases outside the gene matches. The CDR3 contains 15 residues. CDR3 nucleotide sequence: TGTGCCAGCAGTTTGACTAGCGGGGTATACAATGAGCAGTTCTTC. Protein product: CASSLTSGVYNEQFF.

This clone was recorded a few times. This chain joins TRBV11-2 and TRBJ2-7, with D possibly being TRBD2 (5 bases). Germline CDR1 reads SGHAT; CDR2 reads FQNNGV. The V and J ends lost 5 bases and 2 bases respectively, with 13 bases between them. This CDR3 comprises 14 residues. The CDR3 loop reads CASSDRRRTYEQYF. DNA of the CDR3: TGTGCCAGCAGCGACCGCAGGAGGACCTACGAGCAGTACTTC.

The chain couples TRBV28 to TRBJ1-2; perhaps TRBD1 as D (5 bases). V was shortened by 4 bases and J by 4 bases, with 19 bases between the two germline ends. Germline loops: CDR1 MDHEN, CDR2 SYDVKM. The CDR3 totals 16 residues. The CDR3 loop is CASSSRPRESSYGYTF. The CDR3, as DNA: TGTGCCAGCAGTTCTCGGCCCAGGGAATCGAGCTATGGCTACACCTTC.

V is TRBV28 and J is TRBJ1-1; 8 bases line up with TRBD1. The CDR3 spans 17 residues. Per the germline V gene, CDR1 is MDHEN and CDR2 is SYDVKM. The ends lost 0 bases at V and 2 bases at J; junction bases unmatched: 8. The CDR3 DNA sequence: TGTGCCAGCAGTTTATGGAAAACAGGACAGGGCAACACTGAAGCTTTCTTT. Translating it yields CASSLWKTGQGNTEAFF. The full variable domain, completed using reference TRBV28 and TRBJ1-1, is DVKVTQSSRYLVKRTGEKVFLECVQDMDHENMFWYRQDPGLGLRLIYFSYDVKMKEKGDIPEGYSVSREKKERFSLILESASTNQTSMYLCASSLWKTGQGNTEAFFGQGTRLTVV.

V and J are TRBV29-1 and TRBJ2-3; TRBD2 is a possible D gene (5 bases). V lost 4 bases, J lost 0 bases, and 5 bases lay in between. The CDR3 contains 12 residues. Germline values: CDR1 SQVTM, CDR2 ANQGSEA. CDR3: CSVGLSTDTQYF. The DNA for the CDR3 is TGCAGCGTTGGACTAAGCACAGATACGCAGTATTTT.

The rearrangement links TRBV6-6 to TRBJ2-7; no firm D call. From germline, CDR1 is MNHNY and CDR2 SVGAGI (reference sequence). The CDR3 covers 11 residues. V was shortened by 5 bases and J by 4 bases, with 6 bases between the two germline ends. CDR3 sequence: CASSRMYEQYF. Here the CDR3 DNA reads TGTGCCAGCAGTCGCATGTACGAGCAGTACTTC.

The rearrangement links TRBV6-5 to TRBJ2-7; TRBD1 matches at 11 bases. Germline values: CDR1 MNHEY, CDR2 SVGAGI. This CDR3 spans 13 amino acids. After removal of 6 bases from V and 6 bases from J, the junction contained 4 bases not matched to a gene. CDR3 coding DNA: TGTGCCAGCAGCACCGGGACAGGGGGCGAGCAGTACTTC. Encoded protein: CASSTGTGGEQYF.

V usage is TRBV9 and J usage is TRBJ2-1; D not certain. Germline CDR1 and CDR2: SGDLS and YYNGEE. V gave up 4 bases and J gave up 6 bases, with 8 bases separating them. The CDR3 consists of 12 residues. This CDR3 reads CASSKRINEQFF. CDR3 in DNA: TGTGCCAGCAGCAAGAGGATCAATGAGCAGTTCTTC. Using reference TRBV9 and TRBJ2-1 for the parts outside the CDR3, the full variable domain is DSGVTQTPKHLITATGQRVTLRCSPRSGDLSVYWYQQSLDQGLQFLIQYYNGEERAKGNILERFSAQQFPDLHSELNLSSLELGDSALYFCASSKRINEQFFGPGTRLTVL.

The chain carries TRBV5-1 and TRBJ1-2; TRBD1 agrees at 11 bases. This CDR3 region has 15 residues. V lost 4 bases and J lost 4; bases outside the gene matches: 6. Germline V CDR1 and CDR2: SGHRS, YFSETQ. The CDR3 coding sequence is TGCGCCAGCAGCAATGGACAGGGGGCCACCTATGGCTACACCTTC. This sequence encodes CASSNGQGATYGYTF.

CDR3 protein: CASSLRFSYNSPLHF. In nucleotides, the CDR3 is TGTGCCAGCAGCCTACGCTTCTCCTATAATTCACCCCTCCACTTT. The chain recombines TRBV6-5 with TRBJ1-6, with unresolved D. The CDR3 length is 15 residues. The germline V gene encodes CDR1 MNHEY and CDR2 SVGAGI. With 6 bases removed from V and 0 bases from J, the gap between germline ends came to 9 bases.

This clone came up a few times. The J gene is TRBJ2-7, the V gene TRBV27; 10 positions agree with TRBD1. Germline CDR1 is MNHEY and CDR2 is SMNVEV (reference sequence). V gave up 0 bases and J gave up 5 bases; unmatched junction bases: 10. This CDR3 has 17 amino acids. The DNA of the CDR3 is TGTGCCAGCAGTTTATCAAGCCGGGACAGGGGTCATCACGAGCAGTACTTC. Its translation: CASSLSSRDRGHHEQYF.